One sample yielded the 13 T cell receptor beta chains listed below, sequenced in a study of blood T cell repertoires in COVID-19. Libraries were prepared by immunoSEQ multiplex PCR; TCRdb keeps only in-frame clonotypes and omits some of them. This sample carries approximately 300,000 clones, roughly nine tenths of them seen once, and the ten largest clones take nearly 6.5%. The sequencing sample was made of peripheral blood. Receptor source: a man between 18 and 29 years old who had recovered from COVID-19.

The rearrangement joins TRBV6-1 to TRBJ1-2, with D maybe TRBD1 (6 bases). Per the germline V gene, CDR1 is MNHNS and CDR2 is SASEGT. The CDR3 length is 19 residues. V lost 0 bases and J 4 bases, leaving 24 bases between the germline ends. The CDR3 protein is CASSEALSLQGNFAYGYTF. DNA for the CDR3: TGTGCCAGCAGTGAAGCCCTTTCTCTACAGGGAAACTTTGCCTATGGCTACACCTTC.

This sequence joins TRBV6-5 and TRBJ1-1; possible D gene TRBD1, 5 bases. Germline V gene lookup returns CDR1 MNHEY and CDR2 SVGAGI. The CDR3 totals 12 residues. V was shortened by 11 bases and J by 0 bases, with 10 bases between the two germline ends. The CDR3: CALGGVNTEAFF. The CDR3 DNA is TGTGCCCTCGGAGGGGTGAACACTGAAGCTTTCTTT.

The chain carries TRBV5-1 and TRBJ2-5; D gene unclear. The V end lost 0 bases, the J end lost 5 bases, and 11 bases lay between the germline ends. The CDR3 contains 14 residues. Germline V gives CDR1 SGHRS, CDR2 YFSETQ. The CDR3 is CASSLDRPGETQYF. CDR3 in DNA: TGCGCCAGCAGCTTGGATAGACCCGGGGAGACCCAGTACTTC. The variable domain in full, completed from reference TRBV5-1 and TRBJ2-5, reads KAGVTQTPRYLIKTRGQQVTLSCSPISGHRSVSWYQQTPGQGLQFLFEYFSETQRNKGNFPGRFSGRQFSNSRSEMNVSTLELGDSALYLCASSLDRPGETQYFGPGTRLLVL.

This chain uses TRBV7-9 with TRBJ1-1; no clear D gene. The germline V gene has CDR1 SEHNR and CDR2 FQNEAQ (reference sequence). The CDR3 totals 13 residues. The V and J ends lost 3 bases and 10 bases respectively, with 15 bases between them. The CDR3 here is CASSLREGSGAFF. CDR3 DNA: TGTGCCAGCAGCTTGCGCGAAGGATCAGGAGCTTTCTTT.

The V call is TRBV7-8, the J call TRBJ2-7; 8 bases map to TRBD2. This CDR3 is 14 amino acids long. CDR1 and CDR2 (germline): SGHVS, FQNEAQ. V trimming: 3 bases; J trimming: 0 bases; junction bases outside the gene matches: 1. The CDR3 bases are TGTGCCAGCAGCTTTAGCGGGGTCTCCTACGAGCAGTACTTC. Translating it yields CASSFSGVSYEQYF.

V usage is TRBV11-2 and J usage is TRBJ2-7; D might be TRBD2 (6 bases). The CDR3 covers 14 residues. Germline CDR1 and CDR2: SGHAT and FQNNGV. As DNA, the CDR3 is TGTGCAGGGGCGGAGGGCTTTGGCGACTACGAGCAGTACTTC. Amino acids: CAGAEGFGDYEQYF.

The chain combines TRBV6-2 or TRBV6-3 with TRBJ2-2, with 10 bases matching TRBD2. In germline, CDR1 is MNHEY, CDR2 SVGEGT. CDR3 size: 17 residues. The V and J ends lost 0 bases and 7 bases, in that order; junction bases with no gene match: 8. The CDR3 region is CASSYSAGGRLIGELFF. The CDR3, as DNA: TGTGCCAGCAGTTACTCAGCGGGGGGGCGGCTCATCGGGGAGCTGTTTTTT.

The chain combines TRBV2 with TRBJ1-1; 9 bases are a match to TRBD1. V lost 5 bases and J lost 1; bases outside the gene matches: 5. Germline CDR1 is SNHLY and CDR2 is FYNNEI. The CDR3 spans 15 residues. The CDR3 DNA reads as TGTGCCAGCAGTCCCGGACAGGGGCAGAACACTGAAGCTTTCTTT. Its protein is CASSPGQGQNTEAFF. The entire variable domain, with the rest obtained from reference TRBV2 and TRBJ1-1, is as follows: EPEVTQTPSHQVTQMGQEVILRCVPISNHLYFYWYRQILGQKVEFLVSFYNNEISEKSEIFDDQFSVERPDGSNFTLKIRSTKLEDSAMYFCASSPGQGQNTEAFFGQGTRLTVV.

The chain joins TRBV7-9 to TRBJ1-4; 7 bases fit TRBD1. This CDR3 spans 19 amino acids. Germline values: CDR1 SEHNR, CDR2 FQNEAQ (reference sequence). The CDR3 DNA reads TGTGCAAGGGAAGGCAGGGGGTTTGTGCCGCTGGTGGTTGGTGAAAAACTGTTTTTT. Its translation: CAREGRGFVPLVVGEKLFF.

This CDR3 reads CASRGLAGGPKTDTQYF. DNA for the CDR3: TGTGCCAGCAGGGGACTAGCGGGGGGGCCGAAGACAGATACGCAGTATTTT. The J gene is TRBJ2-3, the V gene TRBV25-1; 16 bases map to TRBD2. The CDR3 is 17 residues long. Per the germline V gene, CDR1 is MGHDK and CDR2 is SYGVNS. The V gene end was trimmed by 6 bases and the J gene end by 3 bases; junction bases not matched to a gene: 6.

This sequence joins TRBV19 and TRBJ1-1; maybe TRBD1 (5 bases). This CDR3 has 16 amino acids. From germline, CDR1 is LNHDA and CDR2 SQIVND (reference sequence). The ends were cut back, 5 bases at V and 1 base at J, with 17 bases in the middle. The CDR3 DNA sequence: TGTGCCAGTAGTCTGAGGACATATCGTGCGAACACTGAAGCTTTCTTT. Its translation is CASSLRTYRANTEAFF.

The rearrangement links TRBV3-1 (or the pseudogene TRBV3-2) to TRBJ1-1; TRBD1 agrees at 8 bases. There are 16 residues in the CDR3. Germline V CDR1 and CDR2: LGHDT, YNNKEL (reference sequence). J was trimmed by 5 bases and V by 4 bases; bases with no gene match: 12. The CDR3 coding sequence is TGTGCCAGCAGCCCACAGAGCCAGGGGGCTGTTACTGAAGCTTTCTTT. Protein sequence: CASSPQSQGAVTEAFF.

This clone was found a few times. This chain's CDR3 is CASSHSGTSTDTQYF. In DNA form, the CDR3 reads TGTGCCAGCAGCCACAGCGGGACTAGCACAGATACGCAGTATTTT. The rearrangement joins TRBV3-1 (or the pseudogene TRBV3-2) to TRBJ2-3; the match to TRBD2 covers 7 bases. CDR1 and CDR2 (germline): LGHDT, YNNKEL (reference sequence). The CDR3 is 15 residues long. V lost 3 bases to trimming and J lost 0 bases; unmatched junction nucleotides: 3.